The entry that follows covers one T cell receptor (beta chain) sequence. These data come from a study of blood T cell repertoires in COVID-19. Study summary: From T cells, B-cell-depleted T cells, or PBMCs came the material, which was cDNA or gDNA.

The CDR3 length is 14 residues. After removal of 8 bases from V and 1 base from J, the junction contained 3 bases not matched to a gene. Germline CDR1 is SGHRS and CDR2 is YFSETQ. Authors' analysis steps: Nucleated cell counts were estimated from reference gene primer amplification. Produced via immunoSEQ multiplex PCR; TCRdb's table is partial and in-frame only. That table gives V, J and clone size, and the DNA gave D and trimming. The data hold hundreds of thousands of clones, with around 92% observed a single time. Ages ranged from about 18 to 89 years, with residence in some 25 US areas. Cohorts were determined from participant-reported clinical history.

Source material: PBMCs or T cells enriched from blood (not recorded which). V and J are TRBV5-1 and TRBJ1-6; 7 positions agree with TRBD1. The sequence was obtained from a woman between 25 and 40 years old who had recovered from COVID-19. The CDR3 sequence: CASSRGSYNSPLHF. CDR3 nucleotides: TGCGCCAGTTCCAGGGGGTCCTATAATTCACCCCTCCACTTT. Full variable domain (rest looked up from reference TRBV5-1 and TRBJ1-6): KAGVTQTPRYLIKTRGQQVTLSCSPISGHRSVSWYQQTPGQGLQFLFEYFSETQRNKGNFPGRFSGRQFSNSRSEMNVSTLELGDSALYLCASSRGSYNSPLHFGNGTRLTVT.